The 30 T cell receptor beta chains below come from one sample, sequenced in a study of cytomegalovirus exposure and HLA in healthy donors. With 60 Vbeta and 13 Jbeta primers, the PCR was carried out. Assay: immunoSEQ multiplex PCR; the TCRdb copy retains only in-frame clones and omits some. The sample records 60,000 to 80,000 clones, less than 70% being singletons. The sample comprised PBMCs. The receptors were gathered from a man aged 25 to 40 in good health and CMV-seronegative.

This clone was detected a few times. The rearrangement joins TRBV29-1 to TRBJ1-3; TRBD1 aligns across 7 bases. Germline V gene sequence: CDR1 SQVTM, CDR2 ANQGSEA. With 4 bases clipped from V and 5 bases from J, the junction kept 14 bases outside the gene matches. The CDR3 is 16 amino acids. The DNA of the CDR3 is TGCAGCGTTGTGGGCTTCCGGGACAGTGCTCGAAACACCATATATTTT. It codes for CSVVGFRDSARNTIYF. The full variable domain, in which reference TRBV29-1 and TRBJ1-3 provide the parts outside the CDR3, is SAVISQKPSRDICQRGTSLTIQCQVDSQVTMMFWYRQQPGQSLTLIATANQGSEATYESGFVIDKFPISRPNLTFSTLTVSNMSPEDSSIYLCSVVGFRDSARNTIYFGEGSWLTVV.

This chain uses TRBV2 with TRBJ2-5; D perhaps matches TRBD2 (5 bases). V lost 0 bases, J lost 1 base, and 9 bases lay in between. The CDR3 contains 15 residues. CDR1 is SNHLY, CDR2 FYNNEI, per germline. This CDR3 reads CASSEALRVQETQYF. The CDR3 nucleotides are TGTGCCAGCAGTGAAGCTTTGAGGGTCCAAGAGACCCAGTACTTC.

The rearrangement links TRBV29-1 to TRBJ2-7, with D maybe TRBD2 (7 bases). V lost 4 bases and J lost 3, with 16 bases in between. Germline V gene data show CDR1 as SQVTM and CDR2 as ANQGSEA. There are 14 residues in the CDR3. CDR3 DNA: TGCAGCGTTGCCCTTGGGGGGGCCCTCTACGAGCAGTACTTC. The encoded protein is CSVALGGALYEQYF.

This clone came up a few times. CDR3: CASSTRDILDNEQFF. Here the CDR3 DNA reads TGTGCCAGCTCCACCCGAGACATACTCGACAATGAGCAGTTCTTC. This chain uses TRBV18 with TRBJ2-1; D call uncertain. The CDR3 spans 15 residues. Looked up from germline, CDR1 is KGHSH and CDR2 is LQKENI. Trimming pared 6 bases from V and 5 bases from J, leaving 17 bases between.

The chain joins TRBV4-1 to TRBJ2-5, with 9 bases that match TRBD1. The CDR3 consists of 16 residues. V was clipped by 1 base and J by 6 bases; unmatched bases: 9. Germline assignment: CDR1 MGHRA and CDR2 YSYEKL. The CDR3 loop reads CASSQVPGQGGKTQYF. The CDR3, as DNA: TGCGCCAGCAGCCAAGTCCCGGGACAGGGTGGAAAGACCCAGTACTTC.

V gene TRBV6-6 combines with J gene TRBJ1-6; tentative D call: TRBD1 (5 bases). The germline V gene encodes CDR1 MNHNY and CDR2 SVGAGI (reference sequence). The CDR3 is 13 amino acids. The ends were cut back, 5 bases at V and 10 bases at J, with 12 bases in the middle. The CDR3 loop is CASSQWGDSPLHF. DNA of the CDR3: TGTGCCAGCAGTCAGTGGGGGGACTCACCCCTCCACTTT.

This clone was recorded a few times. V is TRBV18 and J is TRBJ1-1; D possibly corresponds to TRBD1 (5 bases). The CDR3 contains 13 residues. CDR1 KGHSH and CDR2 LQKENI come from the germline V gene. The V end lost 3 bases, the J end lost 4 bases, and 9 bases lay between the germline ends. Here the CDR3 DNA reads TGTGCCAGCTCACCCTCCAGGGTCACTGAAGCTTTCTTT. Its protein product is CASSPSRVTEAFF.

This sequence joins TRBV9 and TRBJ1-1; no clear D gene. CDR1 SGDLS and CDR2 YYNGEE come from the germline V gene. Trimming removed 4 bases at V and 0 bases at J, with 10 bases between. This CDR3 contains 14 residues. As DNA, the CDR3 is TGTGCCAGCAGCCCTTACTCCATGAACACTGAAGCTTTCTTT. Residues: CASSPYSMNTEAFF.

This rearrangement joins TRBV11-2 to TRBJ1-5, with D possibly matching TRBD1 (5 bases). The CDR3 runs 13 residues. Looked up from germline, CDR1 is SGHAT and CDR2 is FQNNGV. Deletions cut 6 bases from V and 6 bases from J, with 12 bases between. The CDR3 bases are TGTGCCAGCAGTGGGGGGGGTACTCAGCCCCAGCATTTT. Translating gives CASSGGGTQPQHF.

V and J are TRBV6-5 and TRBJ2-2; D unresolved. CDR1 and CDR2 from the germline V gene are MNHEY and SVGAGI. V dropped 2 bases and J dropped 2 bases, with 9 bases sitting between them. This CDR3 region has 15 residues. As DNA, the CDR3 is TGTGCCAGCAGTTACAATCCCCTTAACACCGGGGAGCTGTTTTTT. It translates to CASSYNPLNTGELFF.

This clone was counted only a few times. V is TRBV29-1 and J is TRBJ2-3, with a possible D match to TRBD1 (6 bases). V lost 5 bases and J lost 2, with 17 bases in between. The length of the CDR3 is 15 residues. CDR1 and CDR2 (germline): SQVTM, ANQGSEA. The CDR3 sequence is CSVKRWDTATDTQYF. CDR3 in DNA: TGCAGCGTTAAACGGTGGGACACAGCCACAGATACGCAGTATTTT.

The rearrangement links TRBV5-1 to TRBJ2-2, with 8 bases lining up with TRBD1. CDR1 SGHRS and CDR2 YFSETQ come from the germline V gene. This CDR3 has 14 residues. With V trimmed by 0 bases and J by 14 bases, 9 bases remained unmatched. Here the CDR3 DNA reads TGCGCCAGCAGCTTGGCCAGTGGTGACAGGGGTCTGTTTTTT. As protein: CASSLASGDRGLFF.

This clone has just a few counts. The V and J genes are TRBV11-2 and TRBJ2-2; D is undetermined. V lost 1 base and J 7 bases, leaving 7 bases between the germline ends. The CDR3 loop spans 13 amino acids. The germline V gene has CDR1 SGHAT and CDR2 FQNNGV. The CDR3 DNA follows: TGTGCCAGCAGCTTAGTTTCCATCGGGGAGCTGTTTTTT. It specifies CASSLVSIGELFF.

V usage is TRBV19 and J usage is TRBJ1-5, with D hard to call. Germline lookup yields CDR1 LNHDA and CDR2 SQIVND (reference sequence). V lost 5 bases and J 5 bases, leaving 10 bases between the germline ends. The CDR3 length is 13 residues. This CDR3 is CASSPEKDQPQHF. CDR3 DNA sequence: TGTGCCAGTAGTCCGGAGAAGGATCAGCCCCAGCATTTT.

This clone was seen only once. The chain has TRBV19 and TRBJ2-5; the D is unclear. The DNA matches TRBJ2-7 better at its end, which makes the J call doubtful. There are 13 residues in the CDR3. Germline-derived CDR1 and CDR2 are LNHDA and SQIVND (reference sequence). This chain's CDR3 is CASSPWSSYEQYF. The DNA of the CDR3 is TGTGCCAGTAGTCCGTGGAGCTCCTACGAGCAGTACTTC.

This clone has more than one count but fewer than ten. The chain is built from TRBV5-6 and TRBJ2-2; 8 nucleotides match TRBD1. V gave up 1 base and J gave up 6 bases; unmatched junction bases: 8. The germline CDR1 and CDR2 sequences are SGHDT and YYEEEE. This CDR3 has 16 residues. CDR3 coding DNA: TGTGCCAGCAGCTTGTTGGGGACAGGAGTAGCCGGGGAGCTGTTTTTT. Translated, it gives CASSLLGTGVAGELFF.

This chain links TRBV4-2 with TRBJ1-2; D possibly corresponds to TRBD1 (5 bases). The V gene lost 1 base and the J gene lost 0 bases, with 15 bases spanning the gap. The CDR3 extends over 17 amino acids. Germline V gene lookup returns CDR1 LGHNA and CDR2 YNFKEQ. CDR3 region: CASSQGGLGGANYGYTF. The CDR3 nucleotides are TGTGCCAGCAGCCAAGGGGGATTGGGAGGGGCTAACTATGGCTACACCTTC.

The chain uses TRBV19 and TRBJ2-3; D gene ambiguous. V lost 8 bases, J lost 0 bases, and 9 bases lay in between. The CDR3 is made up of 13 amino acids. The germline CDR1 and CDR2 sequences are LNHDA and SQIVND (reference sequence). The CDR3: CASSSDSTDTQYF. DNA of the CDR3: TGTGCCAGTTCCAGCGATAGCACAGATACGCAGTATTTT.

A few counts support this clone. The rearrangement uses TRBV10-3 and TRBJ2-7; a possible D gene is TRBD1 (6 bases). The CDR3 spans 14 residues. The V end lost 4 bases, the J end lost 7 bases, and 17 bases lay between the germline ends. Germline V gene data show CDR1 as ENHRY and CDR2 as SYGVKD. CDR3 loop: CAISGRLQGEEQYF. DNA for the CDR3: TGTGCCATCAGTGGCAGATTACAGGGCGAGGAGCAGTACTTC.

The chain employs TRBV29-1 and TRBJ2-5; D not resolved. The CDR3 is made up of 11 amino acids. Germline CDR1 reads SQVTM; CDR2 reads ANQGSEA. The V end lost 2 bases, the J end lost 3 bases, and 4 bases lay between the germline ends. The CDR3 region is CSVEYEETQYF. The DNA for the CDR3 is TGCAGCGTTGAATATGAAGAGACCCAGTACTTC.

The chain employs TRBV7-9 and TRBJ2-2; TRBD1 might be the D (6 bases). CDR3 length: 14 residues. With 6 bases removed from V and 1 base from J, the gap between germline ends came to 9 bases. Germline loops: CDR1 SEHNR, CDR2 FQNEAQ (reference sequence). CDR3 protein: CASRKQGNTGELFF. CDR3 bases: TGTGCCAGCAGAAAACAGGGGAACACCGGGGAGCTGTTTTTT.

The chain couples TRBV6-6 to TRBJ2-1; tentatively, D is TRBD2 (6 bases). Trimming took off 0 bases at V and 3 bases at J, with 9 bases between the two ends. In germline, CDR1 is MNHNY, CDR2 SVGAGI (reference sequence). The CDR3 totals 15 residues. The CDR3 is CASSYSGLFYNEQFF. The CDR3 DNA is TGTGCCAGCAGTTACTCTGGACTATTCTACAATGAGCAGTTCTTC.

V and J are TRBV2 and TRBJ2-7, with D perhaps TRBD1 (6 bases). The CDR3 covers 10 residues. The germline V gene encodes CDR1 SNHLY and CDR2 FYNNEI. The ends were cut back, 7 bases at V and 13 bases at J, with 14 bases in the middle. The CDR3 DNA sequence: TGTGCCAGCAACAGGGAACCACACTACTTC. Amino acid sequence: CASNREPHYF.

This chain links TRBV6-6 with TRBJ1-5; TRBD1 might be the D (5 bases). V was cut by 6 bases and J by 1 base, with 13 bases left in between. This CDR3 comprises 15 residues. Germline CDR1 MNHNY, CDR2 SVGAGI (reference sequence). The CDR3 reads CASRPTGVSNQPQHF. In DNA, the CDR3 is TGTGCCAGCAGACCTACAGGTGTGAGCAATCAGCCCCAGCATTTT.

The J gene is TRBJ1-6, the V gene TRBV14, with 9 bases lining up with TRBD1. Trimming at V came to 4 bases and at J to 6 bases, leaving 1 base not matched to a gene. The CDR3 spans 14 residues. Germline V gene sequence: CDR1 SGHDN, CDR2 FVKESK. The CDR3 reads CASSRQGGNSPLHF. In DNA, the CDR3 is TGTGCCAGCAGCCGACAGGGGGGTAATTCACCCCTCCACTTT.

This clone was observed a few times. The chain links TRBV5-6 to TRBJ1-6; no reliable D call. V lost 0 bases and J lost 1, with 5 bases in between. Looked up from germline, CDR1 is SGHDT and CDR2 is YYEEEE. The CDR3 is made up of 15 amino acids. The CDR3 region has the DNA TGTGCCAGCAGCTTGGTCCAATCCTATAATTCACCCCTCCACTTT. Translated: CASSLVQSYNSPLHF.

This chain uses TRBV29-1 with TRBJ2-3, with 8 positions matching TRBD1. Germline V gene sequence: CDR1 SQVTM, CDR2 ANQGSEA. The ends lost 6 bases at V and 6 bases at J; junction bases unmatched: 11. The length of the CDR3 is 14 residues. CDR3 in amino acids: CSVGRGPQGDTQYF. Here the CDR3 DNA reads TGCAGCGTGGGCAGGGGGCCCCAGGGCGATACGCAGTATTTT.

This clone was found a few times. The chain has TRBV5-4 and TRBJ1-5, with D uncertain. V lost 0 bases, J lost 3 bases, and 7 bases lay in between. The CDR3 totals 14 residues. The germline V gene encodes CDR1 SGHNT and CDR2 YYREEE (reference sequence). DNA of the CDR3: TGTGCCAGCAGCTTGGACGGGTACAATCAGCCCCAGCATTTT. Translation: CASSLDGYNQPQHF.

DNA for the CDR3: TGTGCCAGCAGTTTAGGCGGAGGGAACGAGCAGTACTTC. It is translated as CASSLGGGNEQYF. The chain recombines TRBV27 with TRBJ2-7, with a weak D call TRBD2 (6 bases). V was pared by 2 bases and J by 5 bases, with 10 bases between. The CDR3 runs 13 residues. CDR1 and CDR2 from the germline V gene are MNHEY and SMNVEV (reference sequence).

J is TRBJ1-1 and V is TRBV11-1; 7 nucleotides match TRBD1. This CDR3 has 15 amino acids. V lost 0 bases, J lost 2 bases, and 3 bases stayed unmatched. The germline CDR1 and CDR2 sequences are SGHAT and FQDESV (reference sequence). The CDR3 sequence is CASSLAWDSNTEAFF. The DNA of the CDR3 is TGTGCCAGCAGCTTAGCGTGGGACAGCAACACTGAAGCTTTCTTT.